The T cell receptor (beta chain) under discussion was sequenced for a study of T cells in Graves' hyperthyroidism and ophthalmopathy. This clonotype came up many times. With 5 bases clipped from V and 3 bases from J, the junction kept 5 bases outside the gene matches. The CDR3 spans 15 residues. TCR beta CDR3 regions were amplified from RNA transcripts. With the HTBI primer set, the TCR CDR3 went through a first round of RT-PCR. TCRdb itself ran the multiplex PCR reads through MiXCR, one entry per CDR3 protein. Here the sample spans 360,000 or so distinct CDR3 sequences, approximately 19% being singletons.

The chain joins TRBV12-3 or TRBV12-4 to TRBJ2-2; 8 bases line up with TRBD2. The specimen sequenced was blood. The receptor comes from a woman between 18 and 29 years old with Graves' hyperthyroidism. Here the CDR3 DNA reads TGTGCCAGCAGTCTCGGGGGGGCCTACACCGGGGAGCTGTTTTTT. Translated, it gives CASSLGGAYTGELFF.